This record covers a single T cell receptor beta chain. This clone was picked up one time. No antigen is known for it. The input lacks base qualities; no much larger clone sits a single base away. Donors were healthy HIV-negative adults with no recently reported acute infections or vaccinations. Every donor was a Caucasian adult residing in Nashville, Tennessee, USA. Magnetic negative selection was used to enrich CD4+ T cells, after which naive cells were positively selected on CD45RA and the negative fraction became the memory subset. After blood collection by leukapheresis, PBMCs were isolated using Ficoll-Histopaque density gradient centrifugation and then cryopreserved in the vapor phase of liquid nitrogen. Analytical flow cytometry was used to check the purity and quantity of each magnetically sorted T cell population. From each sorted fraction, genomic DNA was isolated and quantified by UV absorbance on a Nanodrop 2000c.

This specimen comes from a study of shared clonotypes between healthy human individuals (TCRdb year 2020). For context, the study as a whole: The cohort comprised two women and a few men aged 18 to 49 years. Between about 0.9 and 8.9 billion PBMCs per donor were obtained by leukapheresis. Per donor, three plates each were used for CD4 naive and CD4 memory, two for CD8 naive, and one for CD8 memory. Different laboratories and diverse techniques were used to prepare libraries and sequence TCR repertoires, to increase sequencing depth and limit assay-specific biases. Blood TCR repertoires of roughly five healthy adults were deeply sequenced to estimate repertoire size and the extent of clonotype sharing between individuals.

Using the deep immunoSEQ assay, TCR CDR3 regions were amplified from genomic DNA by multiplex PCR. For each cell subset, the extracted genomic DNA was distributed evenly across all wells of several immunoSEQ 96-well plates, and each plate served as one replicate. For sorted subsets, 200 to 250 ng of genomic DNA, equivalent to around 30,000 T cell genomes, went into each replicate PCR. Purified libraries were measured with a Qubit 3.0 fluorometer, size-checked on a Bioanalyzer 2100, and measured again with the KAPA Library Quantification kit. A separate single-read 150-cycle Illumina NextSeq 550 flow cell was used to sequence each immunoSEQ 96-well plate. From the authors' description of their analysis: The immunoSEQ output contained only junctional sequences without quality scores, so filtering could not match that applied to full-length reads. To assign V/J genes and CDR3, sequences were annotated against IMGT germline references using PyIR, a Python wrapper for IgBLAST v1.9. Reads were filtered out if the reads had weak V/J assignments (E-value above 1e-6), no CDR3, stop codons, out-of-frame junctions, or ambiguous translated residues. V3J clonotypes were defined as sequences sharing an identical inferred V gene, J gene, and CDR3 amino acid sequence. Percentage overlap between repertoires was calculated by dividing the number of shared unique clonotypes by the size of the smaller repertoire. RTK rarefaction, the Chao1 estimator, and Recon v2.1 estimates of unobserved clonotypes were used to assess repertoire richness. Generation probabilities for all TCRbeta clonotypes obtained by the gDNA method from a handful of donors were computed using OLGA. The immuneACCESS repertoire file appears here via TCRdb, limited to in-frame rearrangements. These files lack a portion of the clones; in checked studies, under half of the deficit traces to unresolved V genes, and the cause of the others is not known. D and trimming come from the DNA, and the V and J calls and clone size come from that table. The sample table records about 1.1 million clones; approximately 80% of these occur just once. The ten most abundant clones make up roughly 0.65% of the sample.

Results and caveats for the whole study, not just this receptor: Roughly 5.2% of naive CD4, 3.5% of naive CD8, 2% to 2.5% of memory CD4, and about 0.4% of memory CD8 clonotypes were shared across several donors. Only blood was sampled, and tissue TCR repertoires likely differ from those in blood. Estimated clonotype richness was generally larger for naive than for memory subsets. Clonotypes shared by all four sorted-subset donors showed higher generation probabilities than non-shared clonotypes. Rarefaction of sorted-subset datasets indicated incomplete sequencing despite the large sequencing depth. The small number of donors limited the genetic and exposure-history diversity represented. Pairwise subsampling indicated that sequencing depth was expected to affect the degree of clonotype sharing among donors.

Cut back by 6 bases and 2 bases, the V and J ends lie 17 bases apart. CDR1 and CDR2, per the germline V gene, are MNHEY and SVGAGI. The CDR3 holds 15 amino acids from the cysteine to the phenylalanine. Of all the DNA, just the CDR3 is kept, 45 bases in frame from base 1. This TCR was recovered from a man aged 18 to 29 in good health. Some clones in this sample may be carry-over from other donors' samples. Sequencing was performed on memory CD4+ T cells from PBMCs. What this sample's cell subset or site label stands for: CD45RA-negative fraction. Recombination joined TRBV6-5 with TRBJ2-7, with the identity of the D gene unclear. CDR3 sequence: CASSVQLRPTYEQYF. The DNA sequence is as follows: TGTGCCAGCAGCGTTCAACTACGCCCAACCTACGAGCAGTACTTC.